This note documents a single TCR beta chain sequence. This specimen comes from a study of blood T cell repertoires in COVID-19. The wider study: Samples taken during acute and convalescent COVID-19 were collected in the United States, Italy and Spain.

The CDR3 extends over 15 amino acids. CDR1 MNHEY and CDR2 SVGAGI come from the germline V gene. Deletions cut 5 bases from V and 8 bases from J, with 18 bases between. Here immunoSEQ multiplex PCR was the method, and the copy in TCRdb shows in-frame clones only, minus some. The sample includes a few hundred thousand clones, about nine tenths seen only once; the top ten take 6.5% to 8.5%. Residents of over 20 US areas, aged about 18 to 89 years, made up the participants. Material for sequencing was PBMCs or T cells enriched from blood (not recorded which). The V gene is TRBV6-5, the J gene TRBJ1-4; maybe TRBD1 (6 bases). This sequence was found in an older woman who had recovered from COVID-19. The CDR3 bases are TGTGCCAGCAGTAAAACAGGGTTCGGCCTGGAAAAACTGTTTTTT. Translated, it gives CASSKTGFGLEKLFF.